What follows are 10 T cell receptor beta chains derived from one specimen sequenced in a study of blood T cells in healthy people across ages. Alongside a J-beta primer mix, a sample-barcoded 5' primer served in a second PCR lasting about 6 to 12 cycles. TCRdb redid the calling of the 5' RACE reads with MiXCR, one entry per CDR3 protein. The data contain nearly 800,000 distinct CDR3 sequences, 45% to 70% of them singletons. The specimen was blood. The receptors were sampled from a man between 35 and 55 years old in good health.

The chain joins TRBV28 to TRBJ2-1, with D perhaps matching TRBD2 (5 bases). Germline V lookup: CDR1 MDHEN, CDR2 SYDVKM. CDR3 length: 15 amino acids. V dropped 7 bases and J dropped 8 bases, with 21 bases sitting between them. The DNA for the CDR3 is TGTGCCAGCACCTCCAGAGTGCGGGTGATCGATGAGCAGTTCTTC. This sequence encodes CASTSRVRVIDEQFF.

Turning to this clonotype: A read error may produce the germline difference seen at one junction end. The CDR3 reads CASSKRDRGNERFF. The CDR3 DNA reads as TGTGCCAGCAGTAAAAGGGACAGGGGGAATGAGCGGTTCTTC. V and J are TRBV27 and TRBJ2-1; 11 bases fit TRBD1. The germline CDR1 and CDR2 sequences are MNHEY and SMNVEV (reference sequence). This CDR3 spans 14 amino acids.

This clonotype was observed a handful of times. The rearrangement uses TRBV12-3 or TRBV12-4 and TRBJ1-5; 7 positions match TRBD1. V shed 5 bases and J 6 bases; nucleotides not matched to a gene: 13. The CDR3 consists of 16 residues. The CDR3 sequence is CASSQIRGGSSQPQHF. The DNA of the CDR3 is TGTGCCAGCAGTCAAATCAGGGGGGGTTCATCTCAGCCCCAGCATTTT.

CDR3 protein: CASSPSSGAYNEQFF. CDR3 DNA sequence: TGTGCCAGCTCACCGTCTAGCGGGGCCTACAATGAGCAGTTCTTC. The V gene is TRBV18, the J gene TRBJ2-1; 9 bases are shared with TRBD2. This CDR3 has 15 amino acids. The trim removed 3 bases at V and 2 bases at J, leaving 2 bases unmatched. Germline V gene data show CDR1 as KGHSH and CDR2 as LQKENI.

The CDR3 is CASVSGRGLSYEQYF. The CDR3 DNA reads as TGTGCCAGCGTTAGCGGGAGGGGTTTGAGCTACGAGCAGTACTTC. The rearrangement uses TRBV28 and TRBJ2-7, with 11 bases that match TRBD2. V was pared by 8 bases and J by 3 bases, with 9 bases of the junction left unmatched. CDR1 MDHEN and CDR2 SYDVKM come from the germline V gene. The CDR3 totals 15 residues.

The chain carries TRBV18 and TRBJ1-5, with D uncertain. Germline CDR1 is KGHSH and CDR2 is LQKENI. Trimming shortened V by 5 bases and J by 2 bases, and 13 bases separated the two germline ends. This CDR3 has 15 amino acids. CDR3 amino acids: CASSTVGGGNQPQHF. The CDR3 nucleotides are TGTGCCAGCTCAACAGTTGGAGGAGGCAATCAGCCCCAGCATTTT.

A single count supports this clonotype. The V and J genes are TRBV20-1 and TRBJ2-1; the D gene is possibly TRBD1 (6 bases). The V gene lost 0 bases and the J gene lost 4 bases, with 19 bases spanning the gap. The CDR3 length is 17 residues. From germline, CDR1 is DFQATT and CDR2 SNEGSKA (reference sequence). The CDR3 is CSAREMGTPDVYNEQFF. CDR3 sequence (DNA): TGCAGTGCTAGAGAGATGGGGACACCAGATGTTTACAATGAGCAGTTCTTC.

CDR3 DNA: TGTGCCACCAGTGATCCTAACAGGGGGATGAGAGACAATGAGCAGTTCTTC. The encoded protein is CATSDPNRGMRDNEQFF. This chain uses TRBV24-1 with TRBJ2-1; 8 bases map to TRBD1. V lost 3 bases, J lost 5 bases, and 11 bases stayed unmatched. Germline V gene sequence: CDR1 KGHDR, CDR2 SFDVKD. This CDR3 contains 17 residues.

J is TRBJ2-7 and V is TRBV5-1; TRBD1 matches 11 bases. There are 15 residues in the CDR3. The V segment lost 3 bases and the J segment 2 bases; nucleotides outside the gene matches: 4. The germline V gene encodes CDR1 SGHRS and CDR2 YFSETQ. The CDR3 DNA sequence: TGCGCCAGCAGCTGGGACAGGGGGAACCCCTACGAGCAGTACTTC. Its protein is CASSWDRGNPYEQYF.

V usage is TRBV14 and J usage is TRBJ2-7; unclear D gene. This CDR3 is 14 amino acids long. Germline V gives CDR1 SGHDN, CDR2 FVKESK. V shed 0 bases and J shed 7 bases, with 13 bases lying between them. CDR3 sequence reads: CASSQELRIREQYF. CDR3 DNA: TGTGCCAGCAGCCAAGAATTACGTATACGGGAGCAGTACTTC.